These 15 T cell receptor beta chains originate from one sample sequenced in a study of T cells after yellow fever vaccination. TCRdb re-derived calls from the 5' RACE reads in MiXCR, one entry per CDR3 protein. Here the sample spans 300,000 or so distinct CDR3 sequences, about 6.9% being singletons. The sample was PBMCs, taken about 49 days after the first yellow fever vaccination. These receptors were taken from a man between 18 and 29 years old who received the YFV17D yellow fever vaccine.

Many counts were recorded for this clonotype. The CDR3 sequence is CASSQETQTYEQYF. In nucleotides, the CDR3 is TGCGCCAGCAGCCAAGAAACTCAAACCTACGAGCAGTACTTC. This sequence joins TRBV4-1 and TRBJ2-7; D unresolved. This CDR3 is 14 amino acids long. Trimming cost V 0 bases and J 2 bases, with 8 bases left between them. Germline V gene sequence: CDR1 MGHRA, CDR2 YSYEKL.

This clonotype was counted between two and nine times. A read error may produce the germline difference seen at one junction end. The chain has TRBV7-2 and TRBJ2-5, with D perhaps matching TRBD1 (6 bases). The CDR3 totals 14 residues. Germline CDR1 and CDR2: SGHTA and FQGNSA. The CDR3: CASTLNRVLETQYF. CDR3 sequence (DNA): TGTGCCAGCACCTTAAACAGGGTGCTAGAGACCCAGTACTTC.

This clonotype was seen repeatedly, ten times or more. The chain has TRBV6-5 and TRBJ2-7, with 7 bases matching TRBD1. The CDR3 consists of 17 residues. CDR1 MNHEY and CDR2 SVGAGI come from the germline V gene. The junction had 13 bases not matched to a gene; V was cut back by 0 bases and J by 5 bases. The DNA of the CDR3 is TGTGCCAGCAGTTACTCGGGGCCCCAGGGGGTTTACCACGAGCAGTACTTC. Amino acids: CASSYSGPQGVYHEQYF.

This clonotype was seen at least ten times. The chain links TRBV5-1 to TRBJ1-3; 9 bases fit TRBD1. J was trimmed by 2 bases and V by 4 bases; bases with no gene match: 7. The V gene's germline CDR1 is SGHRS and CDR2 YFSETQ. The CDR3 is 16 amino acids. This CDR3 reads CASSLQGAETGNTIYF. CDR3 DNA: TGCGCCAGCAGCCTACAGGGGGCAGAGACTGGAAACACCATATATTTT.

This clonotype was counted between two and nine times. DNA for the CDR3: TGTGCCAGCAGCTTATCAGGCACATACCAAGAGACCCAGTACTTC. Its translation: CASSLSGTYQETQYF. The V call is TRBV11-2, the J call TRBJ2-5; D gene ambiguous. Trimming stripped 2 bases from V and 0 bases from J, with 10 bases between. The V gene's germline CDR1 is SGHAT and CDR2 FQNNGV. The CDR3 has 15 residues.

In nucleotides, the CDR3 is TGTGCCAGCAGCTATAGTAGAAGCTACGAGCAGTACTTC. Its protein is CASSYSRSYEQYF. This chain connects TRBV2 to TRBJ2-7; D gene unclear. There are 13 residues in the CDR3. Germline V gene sequence: CDR1 SNHLY, CDR2 FYNNEI. Trimming removed 6 bases at V and 3 bases at J, with 12 bases between.

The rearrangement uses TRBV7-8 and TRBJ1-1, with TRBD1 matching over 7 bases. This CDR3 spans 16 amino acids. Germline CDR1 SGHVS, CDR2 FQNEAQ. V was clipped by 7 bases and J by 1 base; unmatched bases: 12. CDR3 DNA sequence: TGTGCCAGCACCTCGGATATAGACAGGGAGAACACTGAAGCTTTCTTT. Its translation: CASTSDIDRENTEAFF.

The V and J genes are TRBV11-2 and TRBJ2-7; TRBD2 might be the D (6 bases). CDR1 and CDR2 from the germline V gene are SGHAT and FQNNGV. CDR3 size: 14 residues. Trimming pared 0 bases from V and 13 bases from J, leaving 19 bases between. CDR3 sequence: CASSLDPSRPAGYF. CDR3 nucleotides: TGTGCCAGCAGCTTAGACCCCTCCAGGCCTGCGGGATACTTC.

This CDR3 is CASSSSPGQELSTDTQYF. CDR3 in DNA: TGTGCCAGCAGCTCTTCTCCGGGACAGGAGCTCTCCACAGATACGCAGTATTTT. The genes are TRBV13 and TRBJ2-3, with TRBD1 matching 8 bases. The CDR3 spans 18 residues. Germline-derived CDR1 and CDR2 are PRHDT and FYEKMQ (reference sequence). V lost 4 bases, J lost 2 bases, and 14 bases stayed unmatched.

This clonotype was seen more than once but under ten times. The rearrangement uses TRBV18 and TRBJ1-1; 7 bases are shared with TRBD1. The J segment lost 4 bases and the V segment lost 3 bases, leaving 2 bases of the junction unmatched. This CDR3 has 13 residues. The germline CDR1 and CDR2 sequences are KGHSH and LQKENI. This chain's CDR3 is CASSPRTGTEAFF. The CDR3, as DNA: TGTGCCAGCTCACCCCGGACAGGCACTGAAGCTTTCTTT.

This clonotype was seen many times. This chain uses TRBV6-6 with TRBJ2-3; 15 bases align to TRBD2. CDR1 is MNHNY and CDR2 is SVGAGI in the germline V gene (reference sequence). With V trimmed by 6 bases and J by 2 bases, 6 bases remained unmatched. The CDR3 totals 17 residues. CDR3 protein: CASRIGLAGGLTDTQYF. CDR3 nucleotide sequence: TGTGCCAGCAGAATAGGACTAGCGGGGGGGCTCACAGATACGCAGTATTTT.

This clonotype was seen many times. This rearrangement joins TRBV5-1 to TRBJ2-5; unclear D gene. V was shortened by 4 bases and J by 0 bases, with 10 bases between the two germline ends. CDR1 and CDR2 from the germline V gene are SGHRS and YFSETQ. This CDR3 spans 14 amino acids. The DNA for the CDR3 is TGCGCCAGCAGCCCCGGACGGTACCAAGAGACCCAGTACTTC. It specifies CASSPGRYQETQYF. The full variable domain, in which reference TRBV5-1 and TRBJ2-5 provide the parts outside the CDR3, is KAGVTQTPRYLIKTRGQQVTLSCSPISGHRSVSWYQQTPGQGLQFLFEYFSETQRNKGNFPGRFSGRQFSNSRSEMNVSTLELGDSALYLCASSPGRYQETQYFGPGTRLLVL.

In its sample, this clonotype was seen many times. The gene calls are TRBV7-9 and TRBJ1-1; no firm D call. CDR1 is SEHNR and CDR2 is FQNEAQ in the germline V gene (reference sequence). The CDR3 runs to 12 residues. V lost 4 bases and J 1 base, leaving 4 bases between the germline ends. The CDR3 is CASSSTNTEAFF. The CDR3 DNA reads TGTGCCAGCAGCTCGACGAACACTGAAGCTTTCTTT.

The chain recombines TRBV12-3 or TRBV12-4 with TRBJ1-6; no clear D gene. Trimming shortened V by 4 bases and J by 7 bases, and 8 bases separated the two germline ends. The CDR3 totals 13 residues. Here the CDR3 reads CASSSTLNSPLHF. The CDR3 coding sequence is TGTGCCAGCAGTTCGACCTTAAATTCACCCCTCCACTTT.

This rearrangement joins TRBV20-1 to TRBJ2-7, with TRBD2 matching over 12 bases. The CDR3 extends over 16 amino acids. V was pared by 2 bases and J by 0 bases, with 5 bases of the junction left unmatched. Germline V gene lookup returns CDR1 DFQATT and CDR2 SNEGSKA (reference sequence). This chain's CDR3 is CSARRTSGASSYEQYF. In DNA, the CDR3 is TGCAGTGCTAGAAGGACTAGCGGGGCGAGCTCCTACGAGCAGTACTTC.